Listed below are T cell receptor beta chains from one sample, sequenced in a study of T cell responses to AZD1222 COVID-19 vaccine. Data came from immunoSEQ multiplex PCR; TCRdb stores just in-frame clones and leaves some out. The table includes more than 150,000 clones, almost 95% detected once. The sample in question was peripheral blood, obtained on day 0 of AZD1222 vaccination. Source of these receptors: an adult in good health. CDR3s include the opening cysteine and the closing phenylalanine or tryptophan. Each record gives: D gene, clone size, J gene, V gene, CDR3 protein, CDR3 DNA. The D gene is left open where the match is weak. Size values are once, few and many counts, or a class for expanded clones, and some rows have none.

>-|-|TRBJ1-1|TRBV29-1
CSVAGGYTEAFF
TGCAGCGTGGCAGGAGGGTACACTGAAGCTTTCTTT
>-|-|TRBJ1-3|TRBV27
CASSPDRAIGNTIYF
TGTGCCAGCAGTCCGGATAGAGCGATTGGAAACACCATATATTTT
>-|-|TRBJ2-1|TRBV19
CASSMESSYNEQFF
TGTGCCAGTAGTATGGAAAGCTCCTACAATGAGCAGTTCTTC
>-|-|TRBJ2-3|TRBV11-3
CASSIEPTDTQYF
TGTGCCAGCAGCATTGAGCCGACAGATACGCAGTATTTT
>TRBD1|-|TRBJ1-3|TRBV5-4
CASSFTGVENTIYF
TGTGCCAGCAGCTTTACAGGGGTGGAAAACACCATATATTTT
>-|-|TRBJ1-2|TRBV28
CASSFGVGRGYTF
TGTGCCAGCAGTTTTGGGGTCGGGAGGGGCTACACCTTC
>-|-|TRBJ1-1|TRBV25-1
CASSAPGGGPSEAFF
TGTGCCAGCAGTGCCCCCGGGGGCGGACCTTCTGAAGCTTTCTTT
>TRBD1|-|TRBJ1-1|TRBV19
CASSLGDRGNPEAFF
TGTGCCAGTAGTCTGGGGGACAGGGGGAATCCTGAAGCTTTCTTT
>-|-|TRBJ2-2|TRBV27
CASSFGRKNTGELFF
TGTGCCAGCAGTTTTGGGCGGAAGAACACCGGGGAGCTGTTTTTT
>-|-|TRBJ2-2|TRBV5-6
CASKGAGENTGELFF
TGTGCCAGCAAAGGGGCAGGGGAGAACACCGGGGAGCTGTTTTTT
>TRBD1|-|TRBJ1-1|TRBV29-1
CSVLTGAGTEAFF
TGCAGCGTCTTGACAGGGGCGGGCACTGAAGCTTTCTTT
>-|once|TRBJ2-1|TRBV4-3
CASSPQGSNEQFF
TGCGCCAGCAGTCCACAGGGCTCCAATGAGCAGTTCTTC
>TRBD1|-|TRBJ1-2|TRBV28
CASSSRGRANYGYTF
TGTGCCAGCAGTTCCAGGGGGCGAGCTAACTATGGCTACACCTTC
>-|-|TRBJ1-1|TRBV7-9
CASSLETGRNTEAFF
TGTGCCAGCAGCTTAGAAACTGGAAGGAACACTGAAGCTTTCTTT
>TRBD2|-|TRBJ2-1|TRBV18
CASSPFVPSGDNNEQFF
TGTGCCAGCTCACCATTTGTCCCTAGCGGAGACAACAATGAGCAGTTCTTC
>-|once|TRBJ2-7|TRBV5-6
CASSLMVRAPYEQYF
TGTGCCAGCAGTTTAATGGTCCGGGCACCTTACGAGCAGTACTTC
>-|-|TRBJ1-2|TRBV3-1/TRBV3-2
CASSQDNRVVSNYGYTF
TGTGCCAGCAGCCAAGATAACAGGGTGGTGTCTAACTATGGCTACACCTTC
>-|-|TRBJ1-2|TRBV24-1
CATSDFQGGYTF
TGTGCCACCAGTGATTTTCAGGGGGGCTACACCTTC
>TRBD1|-|TRBJ1-1|TRBV4-2
CASSQGLLTWDRGLGGNTEAFF
TGTGCCAGCAGCCAAGGCCTTCTTACGTGGGACAGGGGGTTGGGAGGAAACACTGAAGCTTTCTTT
>-|-|TRBJ1-1|TRBV27
CASSLGQRTEAFF
TGTGCCAGCAGTTTAGGGCAGCGCACTGAAGCTTTCTTT
>-|-|TRBJ1-1|TRBV5-4
CASSASTEAFF
TGTGCCAGCAGCGCGAGCACTGAAGCTTTCTTT
>TRBD1|-|TRBJ2-1|TRBV27
CASSPAPGTGGEQFF
TGTGCCAGCAGTCCAGCCCCCGGGACAGGGGGAGAGCAGTTCTTC
>-|-|TRBJ2-1|TRBV15
CATSRGRKGSEQFF
TGTGCCACCAGCAGGGGAAGAAAGGGGAGTGAGCAGTTCTTC
>-|-|TRBJ1-1|TRBV9
CASSDRRGRNTEAFF
TGTGCCAGCAGCGACCGCAGGGGCCGGAACACTGAAGCTTTCTTT
>TRBD2|-|TRBJ2-7|TRBV7-8
CASSSRGGFLYEQYF
TGTGCCAGCAGCTCCCGGGGGGGTTTCCTCTACGAGCAGTACTTC
>TRBD1|-|TRBJ1-6|TRBV7-9
CASSLVTGGGSPLHF
TGTGCCAGCAGCTTAGTTACAGGGGGGGGTTCACCCCTCCACTTT
>TRBD1|-|TRBJ1-5|TRBV6-2/TRBV6-3
CASSYPGGSNQPQHF
TGTGCCAGCAGTTACCCAGGGGGGAGCAATCAGCCCCAGCATTTT
>-|-|TRBJ1-2|TRBV6-2/TRBV6-3
CASSYTGVYGYTF
TGTGCCAGCAGTTACACGGGAGTCTATGGCTACACCTTC
>TRBD1|-|TRBJ2-2|TRBV6-2/TRBV6-3
CASSRPGQTNTGELFF
TGTGCCAGCAGCCGACCGGGACAGACGAACACCGGGGAGCTGTTTTTT
>TRBD1|-|TRBJ1-2|TRBV18
CASSRGTGGPYGYTF
TGTGCCAGCTCACGAGGGACAGGGGGACCCTATGGCTACACCTTC
>-|-|TRBJ1-1|TRBV19
CASSIAGQNTEAFF
TGTGCCAGTAGTATAGCGGGACAGAACACTGAAGCTTTCTTT
>TRBD1|-|TRBJ1-2|TRBV4-2
CASSPGQGTESGYTF
TGTGCCAGCAGCCCCGGACAGGGCACGGAGAGTGGCTACACCTTC
>TRBD1|once|TRBJ2-1|TRBV14
CASSRTRDSRAYNEQFF
TGTGCCAGCAGCCGAACCCGGGACAGCCGGGCCTACAATGAGCAGTTCTTC
>-|once|TRBJ1-2|TRBV5-6
CASSLRPAIGYTF
TGTGCCAGCAGCTTGAGACCAGCTATAGGCTACACCTTC
>-|-|TRBJ2-1|TRBV11-2
CASSLTFQSYNEQFF
TGTGCCAGCAGCTTGACTTTCCAATCCTACAATGAGCAGTTCTTC
>-|-|TRBJ1-1|TRBV6-5
CASRGAGEAFF
TGTGCCAGCAGGGGGGCCGGTGAAGCTTTCTTT
>-|-|TRBJ2-3|TRBV21-1
CASSLPGTVTDTQYF
TGTGCCAGCAGCTTACCCGGGACAGTCACAGATACGCAGTATTTT
>-|-|TRBJ1-1|TRBV5-8
CASSSGGFGVTEAFF
TGTGCCAGCAGCTCGGGGGGATTTGGGGTCACTGAAGCTTTCTTT